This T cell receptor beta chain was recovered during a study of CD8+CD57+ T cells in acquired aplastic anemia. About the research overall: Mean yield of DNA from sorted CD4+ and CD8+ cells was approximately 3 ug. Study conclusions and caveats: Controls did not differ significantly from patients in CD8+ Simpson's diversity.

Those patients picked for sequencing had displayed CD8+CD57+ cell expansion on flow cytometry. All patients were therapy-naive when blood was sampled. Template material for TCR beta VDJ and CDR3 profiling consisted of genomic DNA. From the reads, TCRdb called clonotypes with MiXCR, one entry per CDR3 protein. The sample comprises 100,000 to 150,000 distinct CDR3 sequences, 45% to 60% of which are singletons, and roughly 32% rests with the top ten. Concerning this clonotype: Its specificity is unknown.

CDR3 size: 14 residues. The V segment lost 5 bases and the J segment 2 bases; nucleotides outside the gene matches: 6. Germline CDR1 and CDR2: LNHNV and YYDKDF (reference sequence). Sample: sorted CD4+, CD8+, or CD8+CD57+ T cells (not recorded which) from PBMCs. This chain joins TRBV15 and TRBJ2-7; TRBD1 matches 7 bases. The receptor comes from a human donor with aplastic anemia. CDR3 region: CATSRLGQTYEQYF. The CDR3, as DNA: TGTGCCACCAGCCGACTGGGACAGACCTACGAGCAGTACTTC.